The source of this T cell receptor (beta chain) is a study of T cell responses to AZD1222 COVID-19 vaccine. The repertoire was sequenced with immunoSEQ multiplex PCR; TCRdb's copy has only in-frame clones and lacks some. The sample lists some 150,000 clones, approximately 90% seen once, with roughly 16% in the top ten. Losses at the gene ends were 6 bases for V and 5 bases for J; bases not matched to a gene: 7. This CDR3 spans 14 amino acids. Looked up from germline, CDR1 is MDHEN and CDR2 is SYDVKM. The V gene is TRBV28, the J gene TRBJ1-5; the match to TRBD1 covers 7 bases. Sequencing was performed on peripheral blood, taken on day 0 of AZD1222 vaccination. This receptor was identified in an adult in good health. The CDR3 DNA follows: TGTGCCAGCAGCTCGGGACAGCTTGATCAGCCCCAGCATTTT. Translating gives CASSSGQLDQPQHF.